Listed here are 29 T cell receptor beta chains from one sample, sequenced in a study of T cell clonality in common variable immunodeficiency. Here immunoSEQ multiplex PCR was the method, and the copy in TCRdb shows in-frame clones only, minus some. Observed in the sample are approximately 30,000 clones, none of them singletons. Sequences were obtained from peripheral blood mononuclear cells. These receptors were collected from a person aged 18 to 70 in good health.

The sample holds a few counts of this clone. Read data end 3 residues before the CDR3 end; the end is taken from the germline J gene. The same CDR3 can be traced to other DNA sequences in this sample. This chain connects TRBV7-9 to TRBJ1-2; D gene unclear. In germline, CDR1 is SEHNR, CDR2 FQNEAQ (reference sequence). The CDR3 runs 13 residues. The chain's CDR3 is CASTPLAGGTYTF. The CDR3 bases that were read are TGTGCCAGCACCCCCCTTGCGGGAGGAACC.

This clone was picked up many times. Coverage ceases 3 residues before the CDR3 finishes, and the germline J gene fills in the end. The chain is built from TRBV5-6 and TRBJ2-7; 7 bases are shared with TRBD2. Losses at the gene ends were 4 bases for V and 2 bases for J; bases not matched to a gene: 6. There are 14 residues in the CDR3. CDR1 and CDR2 from the germline V gene are SGHDT and YYEEEE. This chain's CDR3 is CASSPVAGTYEQYF. The part of the CDR3 DNA that was read is TGTGCCAGCAGCCCTGTAGCGGGTACCTACGAG.

This clone was seen repeatedly, ten times or more. Read coverage stops 3 residues before the CDR3 terminus; the germline J gene supplies the remainder. The chain employs TRBV7-2 and TRBJ2-3; D might be TRBD2 (6 bases). Germline CDR1 is SGHTA and CDR2 is FQGNSA. V lost 5 bases, J lost 0 bases, and 12 bases lay in between. CDR3 length equals 15 residues. The CDR3 sequence: CASSPVGGSTDTQYF. The part of the CDR3 DNA that was read is TGTGCCAGCAGCCCCGTCGGGGGAAGCACAGATACG.

In this sample, this clone turned up many times. Read sequence stops 3 residues before the CDR3 end, and the germline J gene provides the missing end. This rearrangement joins TRBV7-3 to TRBJ2-5; D gene uncertain. Germline V gene data show CDR1 as SGHTA and CDR2 as FQGTGA. The germline V and J ends were trimmed by 0 bases and 1 base, with 6 bases remaining between them. This CDR3 is 14 amino acids long. The CDR3 sequence is CASSLTGRQETQYF. The DNA read from the CDR3 is TGTGCCAGCAGCTTAACGGGCCGCCAAGAGACC.

This clone occurred a few times. The CDR3 end falls 3 residues outside the read, so it is completed with the germline J gene. The chain has TRBV7-3 and TRBJ1-2, with no clear D. The CDR3 runs 14 residues. From germline, CDR1 is SGHTA and CDR2 FQGTGA. CDR3 bases read: TGTGCCAGCAGCTTAGTTACTAGGGCAGATACC. This sequence encodes CASSLVTRADT. The whole CDR3 is CASSLVTRADTYTF.

In this sample, this clone turned up many times. The read ends 3 residues shy of where the CDR3 ends; the end is completed using the germline J gene. Other DNA sequences in this sample translate to the same CDR3. This chain joins TRBV7-9 and TRBJ1-3; D is unclear. The CDR3 length is 12 residues. Trimming took 9 bases from V and 2 from J, leaving 8 bases between them. Germline CDR1 reads SEHNR; CDR2 reads FQNEAQ (reference sequence). Partial CDR3 DNA: TGTGCCAGTCAGGCTCCTGGAAACACC. This encodes CASQAPGNT. The entire CDR3 is CASQAPGNTIYF.

This clone showed up many times. The read ends 3 residues before the CDR3 terminus; that terminus is restored from the germline J gene. The J gene is TRBJ1-6, the V gene TRBV4-2; TRBD1 might be the D (5 bases). Germline CDR1 is LGHNA and CDR2 is YNFKEQ. This CDR3 has 20 residues. The V end was cut by 0 bases, the J end by 0 bases, with 18 bases between. The part of the CDR3 DNA that was read is TGTGCCAGCAGCCAAGATAGAGTAATTACAGGCCGCTCCTATAATTCACCC. The encoded protein is CASSQDRVITGRSYNSP. From start to end, the CDR3 is CASSQDRVITGRSYNSPLHF.

This clone was observed at least ten times. Sequencing ends 3 residues short of the CDR3 end; the germline J gene provides the rest. V is TRBV5-1 and J is TRBJ1-1; D might be TRBD1 (5 bases). The germline gives CDR1 SGHRS, CDR2 YFSETQ. Trimming removed 3 bases at V and 0 bases at J, with 15 bases between. The CDR3 is made up of 16 amino acids. The sequenced part of the CDR3 DNA is TGCGCCAGCAGCTCCCTGGGGGGGTTGGTGAACACTGAA. Encoded protein: CASSSLGGLVNTE. The CDR3 as a whole reads CASSSLGGLVNTEAFF.

This clone was found many times. The DNA ends 3 residues before the CDR3 does, and the rest of the CDR3 is filled in from the germline J gene. The rearrangement uses TRBV18 and TRBJ2-7, with 9 nucleotides matching TRBD1. The CDR3 is made up of 16 amino acids. The germline gives CDR1 KGHSH, CDR2 LQKENI. After removal of 0 bases from V and 4 bases from J, the junction contained 7 bases not matched to a gene. The CDR3 bases that were read are TGTGCCAGCTCACCACCGGTAGGCGGGACAGGGTACGAG. As protein: CASSPPVGGTGYE. The whole CDR3 protein reads CASSPPVGGTGYEQYF.

This clone was counted at least ten times. The read stops 3 residues short of the end of the CDR3; the missing end is completed from the germline J gene. This rearrangement joins TRBV5-1 to TRBJ1-1; D remains ambiguous. The CDR3 totals 14 residues. The germline V and J ends were trimmed by 2 bases and 1 base, with 9 bases remaining between them. CDR1 is SGHRS and CDR2 is YFSETQ in the germline V gene. This chain's CDR3 is CASSFYGSNTEAFF. The sequenced part of the CDR3 DNA is TGCGCCAGCAGCTTTTACGGGTCGAACACTGAA.

This clone was observed many times. The CDR3 goes on 3 residues after the read ends, and that part is filled in from the germline J gene. The chain employs TRBV6-2 or TRBV6-3 and TRBJ1-2; possibly TRBD1 for D (6 bases). The germline V gene has CDR1 MNHEY and CDR2 SVGEGT. CDR3 length: 12 amino acids. The sequenced part of the CDR3 DNA is TGTGCCAGCAGCGGCAGGGGAAGCGGC. This encodes CASSGRGSG. The full CDR3 is CASSGRGSGYTF.

This clone was counted ten times or more. Coverage ceases 3 residues before the CDR3 finishes, and the germline J gene fills in the end. The rearrangement joins TRBV10-3 to TRBJ2-1, with TRBD1 matching over 9 bases. This CDR3 is 16 amino acids long. J gave up 3 bases and V 2 bases, and 5 bases lay outside the gene matches. CDR1 and CDR2 from the germline V gene are ENHRY and SYGVKD. The CDR3 DNA, read in part, is TGTGCCATCAGTGAGGGGTGGACAGGGGACTACAATGAG. Translating it yields CAISEGWTGDYNE. The full CDR3 protein reads CAISEGWTGDYNEQFF.

This clone came up a few times. The observed sequence ends 3 residues before the CDR3 terminus, with the missing tail filled in from the germline J gene. The chain links TRBV11-2 to TRBJ2-3; 7 bases are a match to TRBD1. CDR3 length: 13 residues. The germline V gene has CDR1 SGHAT and CDR2 FQNNGV. The CDR3 DNA, read in part, is TGTGCCAGCAGCATGACAGGGTGGGAGACG. Its translation: CASSMTGWET. The whole CDR3 is CASSMTGWETQYF.

The table lists this clone with many counts. The CDR3 goes on 3 residues after the read ends, and that part is filled in from the germline J gene. The rearrangement links TRBV5-1 to TRBJ1-1; a weak D match, TRBD1 (5 bases). The germline gives CDR1 SGHRS, CDR2 YFSETQ. The CDR3 is made up of 14 amino acids. CDR3 sequence reads: CASMRIGASAEAFF. CDR3 DNA, as far as it was read: TGCGCCAGCATGCGGATAGGGGCTTCGGCCGAA.

This clone was recorded many times. The observed sequence ends 3 residues before the CDR3 terminus, with the missing tail filled in from the germline J gene. This chain connects TRBV18 to TRBJ1-2; 7 bases map to TRBD1. CDR1 KGHSH and CDR2 LQKENI come from the germline V gene. The CDR3 totals 13 residues. The CDR3 reads CASSLTGDGGYTF. CDR3 DNA, as far as it was read: TGTGCCAGCTCACTAACAGGGGATGGGGGC.

This clone was recorded at least ten times. The CDR3 end is not reached by the read, which stops 3 residues before it; the germline J gene fills it in. The chain uses TRBV13 and TRBJ2-3, with 11 nucleotides matching TRBD2. Germline values: CDR1 PRHDT, CDR2 FYEKMQ (reference sequence). CDR3 length: 16 amino acids. J was trimmed by 5 bases and V by 2 bases; bases with no gene match: 6. The CDR3 protein is CASSLSLTSGGDTQYF. The sequenced part of the CDR3 DNA is TGTGCCAGCAGCTTAAGTCTCACTAGCGGGGGAGATACG.

This clone was found many times. The read terminates 3 residues ahead of where the CDR3 ends, so the germline J gene completes it. The J gene is TRBJ1-1, the V gene TRBV20-1; 7 nucleotides agree with TRBD1. The germline gives CDR1 DFQATT, CDR2 SNEGSKA (reference sequence). Unmatched junction bases numbered 9, after V lost 6 bases and J lost 5 bases. The CDR3 runs to 13 residues. The CDR3 reads CSARGTVRTEAFF. Partial CDR3 DNA: TGCAGTGCCAGGGGGACAGTAAGGACTGAA.

In its sample, this clone was seen many times. The read stops 3 residues short of the end of the CDR3; the missing end is completed from the germline J gene. The rearrangement uses TRBV20-1 and TRBJ2-3; D unclear. V shed 3 bases and J shed 2 bases, with 12 bases lying between them. The length of the CDR3 is 14 residues. Germline CDR1 and CDR2: DFQATT and SNEGSKA (reference sequence). CDR3 DNA (partial): TGCAGTGCTAGTATTAGCAGCCACACAGATACG. Its protein product is CSASISSHTDT. Given in full, the CDR3 is CSASISSHTDTQYF.

In this sample, this clone turned up many times. The read ends 3 residues before the CDR3 terminus; that terminus is restored from the germline J gene. V and J are TRBV6-1 and TRBJ2-2; perhaps TRBD2 as D (6 bases). CDR3 size: 13 residues. CDR1 and CDR2 (germline): MNHNS, SASEGT. CDR3 DNA (partial): TGTGCCAGCAGTGCGGTCGGGGGTGAAAAG. This encodes CASSAVGGEK. The CDR3 in full is CASSAVGGEKLFF.

A few counts support this clone. The observed sequence ends 3 residues before the CDR3 terminus, with the missing tail filled in from the germline J gene. V is TRBV11-2 and J is TRBJ2-7; TRBD1 aligns across 7 bases. The CDR3 runs to 14 residues. Per germline, CDR1 SGHAT and CDR2 FQNNGV. Unmatched junction bases numbered 6, after V lost 2 bases and J lost 5 bases. The CDR3: CASSLSQGWHEQYF. Partial CDR3 DNA: TGTGCCAGCAGCTTATCACAGGGGTGGCACGAG.

This clone was counted at least ten times. The read comes to an end 3 residues before the CDR3 does, leaving the germline J gene to fill in the end. This chain uses TRBV29-1 with TRBJ1-2, with 8 bases fitting TRBD1. V lost 3 bases, J lost 2 bases, and 5 bases stayed unmatched. This CDR3 has 14 residues. CDR1 and CDR2 (germline): SQVTM, ANQGSEA. CDR3 sequence reads: CSVEGRGQNYGYTF. The sequenced part of the CDR3 DNA is TGCAGCGTTGAGGGCAGGGGGCAAAACTATGGC.

In this sample, this clone turned up many times. The missing CDR3 end, 3 residues past where the read stops, is filled in from the germline J gene. V is TRBV20-1 and J is TRBJ2-5; 9 bases fit TRBD2. V was clipped by 5 bases and J by 4 bases; unmatched bases: 8. The CDR3 covers 14 residues. Germline CDR1 reads DFQATT; CDR2 reads SNEGSKA (reference sequence). Here the CDR3 reads CSALAGILGETQYF. CDR3 DNA (partial): TGCAGTGCTCTAGCGGGAATTTTGGGAGAGACC.

This clone was counted at least ten times. The read halts 3 residues ahead of the CDR3 end, with the missing end drawn from the germline J gene. The chain uses TRBV30 and TRBJ2-4, with D possibly TRBD2 on 6 matching bases. The CDR3 runs to 13 residues. Germline V CDR1 and CDR2: GTSNPN, SVGIG (reference sequence). Trimming removed 0 bases at V and 4 bases at J, with 7 bases between. The CDR3 region is CAWSVGGKNIQYF. The CDR3 bases that were read are TGTGCCTGGAGTGTCGGGGGTAAAAACATT.

This clone was counted ten times or more. The read falls 3 residues short of the CDR3 end, and the missing part is taken from the germline J gene. The chain joins TRBV5-1 to TRBJ2-5, with 8 positions matching TRBD2. V lost 3 bases to trimming and J lost 7 bases; unmatched junction nucleotides: 8. Germline CDR1 reads SGHRS; CDR2 reads YFSETQ. CDR3 length: 14 residues. Here the CDR3 reads CASSSSAGGLTQYF. The sequenced part of the CDR3 DNA is TGCGCCAGCAGCTCCTCGGCGGGGGGTTTGACC. Filled out from reference TRBV5-1 and TRBJ2-5, the complete variable domain reads KAGVTQTPRYLIKTRGQQVTLSCSPISGHRSVSWYQQTPGQGLQFLFEYFSETQRNKGNFPGRFSGRQFSNSRSEMNVSTLELGDSALYLCASSSSAGGLTQYFGPGTRLLVL.

This clone was detected ten times or more. The missing CDR3 end, 3 residues past where the read stops, is filled in from the germline J gene. The genes are TRBV2 and TRBJ1-2; 9 nucleotides match TRBD1. CDR3 length: 17 residues. Losses at the gene ends were 3 bases for V and 3 bases for J; bases not matched to a gene: 11. Germline V CDR1 and CDR2: SNHLY, FYNNEI. The sequenced CDR3 bases are TGTGCCAGCAGTGACCCAAACCCGGACAGGGGAGACTATGGC. Its translation: CASSDPNPDRGDYG. The entire CDR3 protein reads CASSDPNPDRGDYGYTF.

The sample holds many counts of this clone. The CDR3 end falls 3 residues outside the read, so it is completed with the germline J gene. The chain carries TRBV18 and TRBJ2-7; the D gene is possibly TRBD1 (5 bases). With 4 bases removed from V and 5 bases from J, the gap between germline ends came to 18 bases. Looked up from germline, CDR1 is KGHSH and CDR2 is LQKENI. The length of the CDR3 is 15 residues. CDR3 sequence: CASSRQGQSLDEQYF. The sequenced part of the CDR3 DNA is TGTGCCAGCTCACGCCAGGGCCAGTCTTTGGACGAG.

This clone was seen at least ten times. CDR3 DNA (partial): TGTGCCAGCAGCCACCTGGACAGGAACACTGAA. Translation: CASSHLDRNTE. From start to end, the CDR3 is CASSHLDRNTEAFF. The chain joins TRBV4-2 to TRBJ1-1; perhaps TRBD1 as D (6 bases). Read data end 3 residues before the CDR3 end; the end is taken from the germline J gene. CDR1 is LGHNA and CDR2 is YNFKEQ in the germline V gene. Trimming took off 3 bases at V and 1 base at J, with 9 bases between the two ends. This CDR3 has 14 amino acids.

This clone was seen many times. The missing CDR3 end, 3 residues past where the read stops, is filled in from the germline J gene. The rearrangement uses TRBV7-9 and TRBJ2-7, with D perhaps TRBD1 (5 bases). The germline gives CDR1 SEHNR, CDR2 FQNEAQ (reference sequence). CDR3 length: 14 residues. Trimming pared 5 bases from V and 3 bases from J, leaving 14 bases between. The CDR3 loop is CASSHDSLYYEQYF. CDR3 DNA, as far as it was read: TGTGCCAGCAGCCACGACAGCCTCTACTACGAG.

This clone was seen many times. The read stops 3 residues short of the end of the CDR3; the missing end is completed from the germline J gene. V gene TRBV7-2 combines with J gene TRBJ1-4, with D possibly being TRBD1 (6 bases). V lost 3 bases, J lost 5 bases, and 13 bases lay in between. The CDR3 is 15 amino acids. Germline-derived CDR1 and CDR2 are SGHTA and FQGNSA. The DNA read from the CDR3 is TGTGCCAGCAGCTTCGCCGGGACAATGAATGAAAAA. Encoded protein: CASSFAGTMNEK. In full, the CDR3 reads CASSFAGTMNEKLFF.